The rows below give T cell receptor beta chains drawn from one sample of a study of PD-L1 blockade in urothelial cancer. Assay: immunoSEQ multiplex PCR; the TCRdb copy retains only in-frame clones and omits some. The sample has fewer than 75,000 clones; 85% to 90% are singletons. The starting material was PBMCs, obtained around atezolizumab (anti-PD-L1) treatment. The receptors here all came from a man in his 70s with urothelial cancer. CDR3s include the opening cysteine and the closing phenylalanine or tryptophan. Fields, in order: clone size, J gene, D gene, V gene, CDR3 protein, CDR3 DNA. A D gene is named only where the DNA matches it firmly. Size values are once, few and many counts, or a class for expanded clones, and some rows have none.

>NA|TRBJ2-5|TRBD1|TRBV9
CASSPQGQGGQETQYF
TGTGCCAGCAGCCCTCAAGGACAGGGTGGCCAAGAGACCCAGTACTTC
>NA|TRBJ2-3|TRBD1|TRBV5-1
CASTVDRDRADTQYF
TGCGCCAGCACCGTAGACAGGGACCGGGCAGATACGCAGTATTTT
>NA|TRBJ2-7|TRBD2|TRBV5-8
CASSLRSGGEYF
TGTGCCAGCAGCTTAAGGAGCGGGGGGGAGTACTTC
>NA|TRBJ1-2|TRBD1|TRBV28
CASSPRQGGYTF
TGTGCCAGCAGCCCCCGACAGGGTGGCTACACCTTC
>NA|TRBJ2-5|NA|TRBV6-4
CASSDSAGGLETQYF
TGTGCCAGCAGTGACTCGGCAGGAGGTCTGGAGACCCAGTACTTC
>few|TRBJ2-3|NA|TRBV6-1
CASSETRNTQYF
TGTGCCAGCAGTGAAACCAGAAATACGCAGTATTTT
>NA|TRBJ2-1|NA|TRBV5-1
CASSLDGGYHNEQFF
TGCGCCAGCAGCTTGGATGGCGGCTACCACAATGAGCAGTTCTTC
>NA|TRBJ1-2|NA|TRBV11-2
CASSSGYGYTF
TGTGCCAGCAGCTCAGGGTACGGCTACACCTTC
>NA|TRBJ2-3|TRBD2|TRBV14
CASSPGTSGSSDTQYF
TGTGCCAGCAGCCCGGGGACTAGCGGGAGTTCAGATACGCAGTATTTT
>NA|TRBJ2-7|TRBD1|TRBV29-1
CSARTTGQGAEEQYF
TGCAGCGCCCGAACTACCGGACAGGGGGCGGAGGAGCAGTACTTC
>NA|TRBJ1-4|NA|TRBV5-4
CASSLAPGTNEKLFF
TGTGCCAGCAGCTTGGCACCTGGCACTAATGAAAAACTGTTTTTT
>NA|TRBJ1-4|TRBD1|TRBV28
CASSLSTRQGDEKLFF
TGTGCCAGCAGTTTATCCACCCGACAGGGGGATGAAAAACTGTTTTTT
>NA|TRBJ2-3|NA|TRBV28
CASSLIPPQNADTQYF
TGTGCCAGCAGTTTAATTCCCCCGCAGAACGCAGATACGCAGTATTTT
>NA|TRBJ2-2|TRBD2|TRBV15
CATSRDSTSGRWTGELFF
TGTGCCACCAGCAGAGATAGCACTAGCGGGAGATGGACCGGGGAGCTGTTTTTT
>NA|TRBJ2-4|NA|TRBV18
CASSPRGAGSVAKNIQYF
TGTGCCAGCTCACCACGAGGCGCAGGGTCGGTAGCCAAAAACATTCAGTACTTC
>NA|TRBJ2-6|NA|TRBV28
CASSFIGSGANVLTF
TGTGCCAGCAGCTTTATCGGCTCTGGGGCCAACGTCCTGACTTTC
>NA|TRBJ1-1|NA|TRBV5-1
CASSLWGGAVGTEAFF
TGCGCCAGCAGCCTCTGGGGGGGGGCGGTAGGCACTGAAGCTTTCTTT
>NA|TRBJ2-7|TRBD1|TRBV5-1
CASSSSRDRGGQYF
TGCGCCAGCAGCTCGTCCCGGGACAGGGGAGGGCAGTACTTC
>few|TRBJ1-5|NA|TRBV5-1
CASSPGTTSNQPQHF
TGCGCCAGCAGCCCCGGGACTACCAGTAATCAGCCCCAGCATTTT
>medium-sized|TRBJ2-2|TRBD1|TRBV6-1
CASSEIGTGAGELFF
TGTGCCAGCAGTGAAATCGGGACAGGGGCCGGGGAGCTGTTTTTT
>NA|TRBJ1-4|TRBD1|TRBV11-2
CASSSRGTVNEKLFF
TGTGCCAGCAGCTCAAGAGGGACAGTTAATGAAAAACTGTTTTTT
>NA|TRBJ2-6|TRBD1|TRBV9
CASSPRDRVASGANVLTF
TGTGCCAGCAGCCCGCGGGACAGGGTCGCGTCTGGGGCCAACGTCCTGACTTTC
>NA|TRBJ2-5|TRBD2|TRBV19
CASSRTSGSLMETQYF
TGTGCCAGTAGCAGGACTAGCGGGAGTTTAATGGAGACCCAGTACTTC
>NA|TRBJ2-1|TRBD2|TRBV2
CAGGGRAGEQFF
TGTGCCGGGGGCGGGAGGGCCGGTGAGCAGTTCTTC
>NA|TRBJ2-2|TRBD2|TRBV19
CASTTGGTGELFF
TGTGCCAGTACGACGGGGGGCACCGGGGAGCTGTTTTTT
>once|TRBJ1-5|TRBD1|TRBV7-8
CASSLFGQGDNQPQHF
TGTGCCAGCAGCTTATTTGGACAGGGTGACAATCAGCCCCAGCATTTT
>once|TRBJ2-4|TRBD2|TRBV7-2
CASSLWPLAGVRAKNIQYF
TGTGCCAGCAGCTTATGGCCGCTAGCGGGAGTGCGAGCCAAAAACATTCAGTACTTC
>NA|TRBJ2-1|TRBD2|TRBV5-1
CASNSGIDEQFF
TGCGCCAGCAATAGCGGGATTGATGAGCAGTTCTTC
>NA|TRBJ1-4|NA|TRBV2
CASSETGSTNEKLFF
TGTGCCAGCAGTGAAACAGGGTCAACTAATGAAAAACTGTTTTTT
>NA|TRBJ2-5|NA|TRBV19
CASSISYQETQYF
TGTGCCAGTAGTATTAGTTACCAAGAGACCCAGTACTTC
>few|TRBJ1-3|NA|TRBV10-3
CAISSQGNTIYF
TGTGCCATCAGTTCCCAGGGAAACACCATATATTTT
>NA|TRBJ2-1|TRBD2|TRBV19
CASSSRGGLAGVELDEQFF
TGTGCCAGTAGTTCTCGGGGGGGGTTAGCGGGAGTGGAGTTGGATGAGCAGTTCTTC
>few|TRBJ1-1|TRBD1|TRBV20-1
CSARQGTEAFF
TGCAGTGCCCGACAGGGCACTGAAGCTTTCTTT
>NA|TRBJ2-2|NA|TRBV18
CASFLRADFAGELFF
TGTGCCAGTTTCTTGCGGGCGGATTTCGCCGGGGAGCTGTTTTTT
>NA|TRBJ1-3|NA|TRBV19
CASRLSGAGAGNTIYF
TGTGCCAGTAGACTAAGTGGGGCAGGGGCTGGAAACACCATATATTTT
>NA|TRBJ2-3|TRBD2|TRBV27
CASSKQIGLAGSDTQYF
TGTGCCAGCAGTAAACAAATTGGACTAGCGGGTTCAGATACGCAGTATTTT
>NA|TRBJ2-3|TRBD1|TRBV5-5
CASSSTGGRTDTQYF
TGTGCCAGCAGCTCTACAGGGGGCAGAACAGATACGCAGTATTTT
>NA|TRBJ2-7|TRBD1|TRBV28
CASKAPGGADRNEQYF
TGTGCCAGCAAGGCTCCCGGCGGAGCGGACAGGAACGAGCAGTACTTC
>NA|TRBJ1-5|NA|TRBV7-9
CASSSGSGIQPQHF
TGTGCCAGCAGCTCCGGCTCAGGGATTCAGCCCCAGCATTTT
>NA|TRBJ1-1|NA|TRBV9
CASSVRALGRGAYTEAFF
TGTGCCAGCAGCGTACGGGCCCTGGGACGGGGGGCGTACACTGAAGCTTTCTTT
>NA|TRBJ2-2|TRBD2|TRBV5-1
CASRGLADTSGELFF
TGCGCCAGCCGCGGACTAGCGGATACCTCCGGGGAGCTGTTTTTT
>NA|TRBJ2-7|NA|TRBV11-1
CASSLVGGGPYEQYF
TGTGCCAGCAGCTTAGTGGGGGGGGGCCCCTACGAGCAGTACTTC